This T cell receptor beta chain was identified in a study of tumour-infiltrating T cells in Burkitt lymphoma. V was pared by 8 bases and J by 8 bases, with 7 bases of the junction left unmatched. The length of the CDR3 is 13 residues. CDR1 is LNHDA and CDR2 is SQIVND in the germline V gene (reference sequence). TCRdb keeps only in-frame clones here, not all; method: immunoSEQ multiplex PCR. The table records some 500 clones, 15% to 20% of them present only once. This clone has only a few counts. The chain recombines TRBV19 with TRBJ1-4; 8 bases are a match to TRBD1. The origin of this receptor is a human donor with Burkitt lymphoma. Sequenced: tumor tissue. For the CDR3, the DNA is TGTGCCAGTTCGAGGGACAGGCCAGAAAAACTGTTTTTT. Its translation is CASSRDRPEKLFF. The entire variable domain, with the rest obtained from reference TRBV19 and TRBJ1-4, is as follows: DGGITQSPKYLFRKEGQNVTLSCEQNLNHDAMYWYRQDPGQGLRLIYYSQIVNDFQKGDIAEGYSVSREKKESFPLTVTSAQKNPTAFYLCASSRDRPEKLFFGSGTQLSVL.